A selection of T cell receptor beta chains follows, all from one sample in a study of blood T cell repertoires in COVID-19. Clones were read by immunoSEQ multiplex PCR, and TCRdb kept only the in-frame ones, dropping some. This sample carries 20,000 to 30,000 clones, around 83% of them seen once, and the ten largest clones take about 24%. What was sequenced was peripheral blood. These receptors all come from a human donor in a cohort sampled during active COVID-19. Both conserved end residues are part of each CDR3. The D gene is left open where the match is weak. Size is stated for part of the rows, as once, few or many counts, or as a class when the clone is expanded.

v_call: TRBV29-1; clone_size: .; d_call: TRBD1; cdr3_length: 11; j_call: TRBJ2-7; cdr3_aa: CSVGTGYEQYF; cdr3_nt: TGCAGCGTGGGGACAGGATACGAGCAGTACTTC
v_call: TRBV7-9; clone_size: few; d_call: .; cdr3_length: 15; j_call: TRBJ2-1; cdr3_aa: CASSLASGANNEQFF; cdr3_nt: TGTGCCAGCAGCTTAGCATCTGGGGCTAACAATGAGCAGTTCTTC
v_call: TRBV19; clone_size: .; d_call: .; cdr3_length: 13; j_call: TRBJ2-3; cdr3_aa: CASSIDRTDTQYF; cdr3_nt: TGTGCCAGTAGTATAGACAGGACAGATACGCAGTATTTT
v_call: TRBV7-8; clone_size: once; d_call: TRBD1; cdr3_length: 14; j_call: TRBJ1-4; cdr3_aa: CASSSDRGSEKLFF; cdr3_nt: TGTGCCAGCAGTTCGGACAGGGGTAGTGAAAAACTGTTTTTT
v_call: TRBV12-3/TRBV12-4; clone_size: few; d_call: .; cdr3_length: 12; j_call: TRBJ1-2; cdr3_aa: CASSLLSYGYTF; cdr3_nt: TGTGCCAGCAGTTTGCTCAGCTATGGCTACACCTTC
v_call: TRBV18; clone_size: .; d_call: TRBD1; cdr3_length: 16; j_call: TRBJ1-4; cdr3_aa: CASSPLPGQGNEKLFF; cdr3_nt: TGTGCCAGCTCACCACTCCCGGGACAGGGTAATGAAAAACTGTTTTTT
v_call: TRBV6-1; clone_size: few; d_call: .; cdr3_length: 13; j_call: TRBJ1-2; cdr3_aa: CASSDWGPYGYTF; cdr3_nt: TGTGCCAGCAGTGATTGGGGCCCCTATGGCTACACCTTC
v_call: TRBV6-2/TRBV6-3; clone_size: .; d_call: .; cdr3_length: 17; j_call: TRBJ2-1; cdr3_aa: CASSYSGGASSYNEQFF; cdr3_nt: TGTGCCAGCAGTTACTCTGGAGGGGCGAGCTCCTACAATGAGCAGTTCTTC
v_call: TRBV3-1/TRBV3-2; clone_size: .; d_call: TRBD2; cdr3_length: 15; j_call: TRBJ2-2; cdr3_aa: CASSHRLAVTGELFF; cdr3_nt: TGTGCCAGCAGCCACCGACTAGCAGTCACCGGGGAGCTGTTTTTT
v_call: TRBV10-3; clone_size: .; d_call: TRBD1; cdr3_length: 13; j_call: TRBJ1-4; cdr3_aa: CATSTGSNEKLFF; cdr3_nt: TGTGCCACGTCGACAGGGTCTAATGAAAAACTGTTTTTT
v_call: TRBV6-1; clone_size: .; d_call: TRBD2; cdr3_length: 15; j_call: TRBJ2-1; cdr3_aa: CASRRTSGGGNEQFF; cdr3_nt: TGTGCCAGCAGGAGGACTAGCGGAGGGGGGAATGAGCAGTTCTTC
v_call: TRBV4-2; clone_size: few; d_call: .; cdr3_length: 16; j_call: TRBJ2-5; cdr3_aa: CASSPSRVGIQETQYF; cdr3_nt: TGTGCCAGCAGCCCAAGCAGGGTTGGGATACAAGAGACCCAGTACTTC
v_call: TRBV27; clone_size: .; d_call: .; cdr3_length: 13; j_call: TRBJ2-7; cdr3_aa: CASSFGTYYEQYF; cdr3_nt: TGTGCCAGCAGTTTTGGGACTTACTACGAGCAGTACTTC
v_call: TRBV2; clone_size: few; d_call: .; cdr3_length: 12; j_call: TRBJ2-7; cdr3_aa: CASSASDSGQYF; cdr3_nt: TGTGCCAGCAGTGCCAGTGACTCCGGTCAGTACTTC
v_call: TRBV7-2; clone_size: .; d_call: TRBD2; cdr3_length: 17; j_call: TRBJ2-7; cdr3_aa: CASSLVGLAGGLYEQYF; cdr3_nt: TGTGCCAGCAGCTTAGTTGGCCTAGCGGGGGGGCTATACGAGCAGTACTTC
v_call: TRBV24-1; clone_size: .; d_call: .; cdr3_length: 16; j_call: TRBJ2-2; cdr3_aa: CATSDLSEANTGELFF; cdr3_nt: TGTGCCACCAGTGATTTGTCAGAAGCGAACACCGGGGAGCTGTTTTTT
v_call: TRBV7-9; clone_size: .; d_call: TRBD1; cdr3_length: 17; j_call: TRBJ1-4; cdr3_aa: CASSLAVTGAVNEKLFF; cdr3_nt: TGTGCCAGCAGCTTAGCCGTAACAGGGGCGGTGAATGAAAAACTGTTTTTT
v_call: TRBV9; clone_size: few; d_call: .; cdr3_length: 15; j_call: TRBJ1-1; cdr3_aa: CASSVEAGAQTEAFF; cdr3_nt: TGTGCCAGCAGCGTAGAGGCGGGGGCGCAGACTGAAGCTTTCTTT
v_call: TRBV4-3; clone_size: .; d_call: TRBD1; cdr3_length: 15; j_call: TRBJ1-1; cdr3_aa: CASSQDRGAGGEAFF; cdr3_nt: TGCGCCAGCAGCCAAGACAGGGGGGCCGGAGGTGAAGCTTTCTTT
v_call: TRBV6-1; clone_size: .; d_call: .; cdr3_length: 11; j_call: TRBJ1-1; cdr3_aa: CASSEGLEAFF; cdr3_nt: TGTGCCAGCAGCGAAGGGCTTGAAGCTTTCTTT
v_call: TRBV28; clone_size: .; d_call: TRBD1; cdr3_length: 16; j_call: TRBJ1-2; cdr3_aa: CASSLNSGGINYGYTF; cdr3_nt: TGTGCCAGCAGCCTAAATTCAGGGGGCATTAACTATGGCTACACCTTC
v_call: TRBV7-8; clone_size: .; d_call: TRBD2; cdr3_length: 17; j_call: TRBJ2-5; cdr3_aa: CASSSRVRGGIRETQYF; cdr3_nt: TGTGCCAGCAGCTCCAGGGTCCGGGGGGGCATAAGAGAGACCCAGTACTTC
v_call: TRBV4-1; clone_size: .; d_call: .; cdr3_length: 17; j_call: TRBJ1-5; cdr3_aa: CASSQGQAYRRNQPQHF; cdr3_nt: TGCGCCAGCAGCCAAGGACAGGCTTATCGGCGCAATCAGCCCCAGCATTTT
v_call: TRBV18; clone_size: .; d_call: .; cdr3_length: 18; j_call: TRBJ1-3; cdr3_aa: CASSQYWARLSSGNTIYF; cdr3_nt: TGTGCCAGCTCACAGTATTGGGCACGGCTATCCTCTGGAAACACCATATATTTT
v_call: TRBV5-1; clone_size: .; d_call: .; cdr3_length: 15; j_call: TRBJ2-7; cdr3_aa: CASSLTGVLFYEQYF; cdr3_nt: TGCGCCAGCAGCTTGACAGGCGTCCTTTTCTACGAGCAGTACTTC
v_call: TRBV7-9; clone_size: once; d_call: TRBD1; cdr3_length: 13; j_call: TRBJ1-2; cdr3_aa: CASSLAGQASDTF; cdr3_nt: TGTGCCAGCAGCCTCGCCGGACAGGCCTCAGACACCTTC
v_call: TRBV28; clone_size: .; d_call: .; cdr3_length: 14; j_call: TRBJ1-4; cdr3_aa: CASSLLGATEKLFF; cdr3_nt: TGTGCCAGCAGTTTATTGGGGGCAACCGAAAAACTGTTTTTT
v_call: TRBV7-2; clone_size: .; d_call: .; cdr3_length: 13; j_call: TRBJ2-5; cdr3_aa: CASSLDRVETQYF; cdr3_nt: TGTGCCAGCAGCTTAGACAGGGTTGAGACCCAGTACTTC
v_call: TRBV3-1/TRBV3-2; clone_size: .; d_call: .; cdr3_length: 13; j_call: TRBJ2-2; cdr3_aa: CASSQDITGELFF; cdr3_nt: TGTGCCAGCAGCCAAGATATAACCGGGGAGCTGTTTTTT
v_call: TRBV5-5; clone_size: few; d_call: TRBD1; cdr3_length: 14; j_call: TRBJ1-5; cdr3_aa: CASSPDRADQPQHF; cdr3_nt: TGTGCCAGCAGCCCGGACAGGGCGGATCAGCCCCAGCATTTT
v_call: TRBV6-5; clone_size: .; d_call: .; cdr3_length: 15; j_call: TRBJ1-2; cdr3_aa: CASKSPDRLNYGYTF; cdr3_nt: TGTGCCAGCAAGTCACCGGACAGACTTAACTATGGCTACACCTTC
v_call: TRBV5-1; clone_size: .; d_call: TRBD1; cdr3_length: 15; j_call: TRBJ2-4; cdr3_aa: CASSVTGEAKNIQYF; cdr3_nt: TGCGCCAGCAGCGTAACAGGGGAAGCCAAAAACATTCAGTACTTC
v_call: TRBV5-1; clone_size: .; d_call: .; cdr3_length: 16; j_call: TRBJ2-2; cdr3_aa: CASSPEVIILPGELFF; cdr3_nt: TGCGCCAGCAGCCCGGAGGTCATAATCCTCCCCGGGGAGCTGTTTTTT
v_call: TRBV5-1; clone_size: once; d_call: TRBD2; cdr3_length: 14; j_call: TRBJ2-7; cdr3_aa: CASSVTSGNYEQYF; cdr3_nt: TGCGCCAGCAGCGTGACTAGCGGAAACTACGAGCAGTACTTC
v_call: TRBV6-2/TRBV6-3; clone_size: .; d_call: .; cdr3_length: 12; j_call: TRBJ1-2; cdr3_aa: CASSWYREGYTF; cdr3_nt: TGTGCCAGCAGTTGGTACAGGGAGGGCTACACCTTC
v_call: TRBV18; clone_size: .; d_call: .; cdr3_length: 16; j_call: TRBJ2-2; cdr3_aa: CASSPQERRNTGELFF; cdr3_nt: TGTGCCAGCTCACCACAGGAGAGGAGGAACACCGGGGAGCTGTTTTTT
v_call: TRBV5-1; clone_size: .; d_call: TRBD1; cdr3_length: 21; j_call: TRBJ2-6; cdr3_aa: CASRRDMLKTGGLSGANVLTF; cdr3_nt: TGCGCCAGCAGACGTGATATGTTAAAGACAGGGGGACTGTCTGGGGCCAACGTCCTGACTTTC
v_call: TRBV4-2; clone_size: .; d_call: TRBD2; cdr3_length: 16; j_call: TRBJ2-5; cdr3_aa: CASSQDLAGGGETQYF; cdr3_nt: TGTGCCAGCAGCCAAGATCTAGCGGGGGGAGGGGAGACCCAGTACTTC
v_call: TRBV5-1; clone_size: .; d_call: TRBD1; cdr3_length: 15; j_call: TRBJ2-2; cdr3_aa: CASSLQGADAGELFF; cdr3_nt: TGCGCCAGCAGCCTACAGGGGGCGGACGCCGGGGAGCTGTTTTTT
v_call: TRBV7-8; clone_size: .; d_call: TRBD1; cdr3_length: 15; j_call: TRBJ1-1; cdr3_aa: CASSLATGGVTEAFF; cdr3_nt: TGTGCCAGCAGCTTAGCGACAGGGGGCGTAACTGAAGCTTTCTTT
v_call: TRBV29-1; clone_size: .; d_call: .; cdr3_length: 14; j_call: TRBJ2-7; cdr3_aa: CSVVRTTVTYEQYF; cdr3_nt: TGCAGCGTTGTACGGACGACAGTTACCTACGAGCAGTACTTC
v_call: TRBV7-3; clone_size: .; d_call: .; cdr3_length: 14; j_call: TRBJ2-1; cdr3_aa: CASSPMVGGHEQFF; cdr3_nt: TGTGCCAGCAGCCCAATGGTGGGGGGACATGAGCAGTTCTTC
v_call: TRBV27; clone_size: .; d_call: .; cdr3_length: 14; j_call: TRBJ2-3; cdr3_aa: CASSLAAGVDTQYF; cdr3_nt: TGTGCCAGCAGTTTAGCAGCGGGCGTAGATACGCAGTATTTT
v_call: TRBV6-5; clone_size: .; d_call: TRBD1; cdr3_length: 14; j_call: TRBJ1-5; cdr3_aa: CASSPGQSYQPQHF; cdr3_nt: TGTGCCAGCAGTCCGGGACAGAGCTATCAGCCCCAGCATTTT
v_call: TRBV9; clone_size: .; d_call: .; cdr3_length: 13; j_call: TRBJ1-2; cdr3_aa: CASSVAVNYGYTF; cdr3_nt: TGTGCCAGCAGCGTAGCTGTCAACTATGGCTACACCTTC
v_call: TRBV6-6; clone_size: .; d_call: .; cdr3_length: 15; j_call: TRBJ2-5; cdr3_aa: CASSYHRAGLETQYF; cdr3_nt: TGTGCCAGCAGTTACCACCGGGCGGGGCTGGAGACCCAGTACTTC
v_call: TRBV7-2; clone_size: .; d_call: .; cdr3_length: 14; j_call: TRBJ2-7; cdr3_aa: CASSIYSGVYEQYF; cdr3_nt: TGTGCCAGCAGCATTTATAGCGGAGTCTACGAGCAGTACTTC
v_call: TRBV5-5; clone_size: once; d_call: TRBD1; cdr3_length: 17; j_call: TRBJ1-5; cdr3_aa: CASSLGQGDSSNQPQHF; cdr3_nt: TGTGCCAGCAGCTTGGGACAGGGCGACTCTAGCAATCAGCCCCAGCATTTT
v_call: TRBV5-8; clone_size: .; d_call: TRBD2; cdr3_length: 17; j_call: TRBJ2-5; cdr3_aa: CASSPLRGGAFWETQYF; cdr3_nt: TGTGCCAGCAGCCCGCTGCGCGGGGGGGCCTTTTGGGAGACCCAGTACTTC
v_call: TRBV6-4; clone_size: .; d_call: TRBD2; cdr3_length: 14; j_call: TRBJ2-2; cdr3_aa: CASSASGETGELFF; cdr3_nt: TGTGCCAGCAGTGCTAGCGGGGAGACCGGGGAGCTGTTTTTT
v_call: TRBV19; clone_size: .; d_call: .; cdr3_length: 13; j_call: TRBJ1-2; cdr3_aa: CASSMRGIRGYTF; cdr3_nt: TGTGCCAGTAGTATGAGGGGGATCCGTGGCTACACCTTC
v_call: TRBV3-1/TRBV3-2; clone_size: .; d_call: .; cdr3_length: 16; j_call: TRBJ1-2; cdr3_aa: CASSTRGGQLNYGYTF; cdr3_nt: TGTGCCAGCAGCACAAGGGGGGGCCAATTAAACTATGGCTACACCTTC
v_call: TRBV6-4; clone_size: .; d_call: TRBD1; cdr3_length: 18; j_call: TRBJ1-1; cdr3_aa: CAIQGAASPRTAGTEAFF; cdr3_nt: TGTGCCATACAGGGGGCAGCGTCCCCACGGACGGCGGGCACTGAAGCTTTCTTT
v_call: TRBV29-1; clone_size: .; d_call: TRBD2; cdr3_length: 12; j_call: TRBJ2-7; cdr3_aa: CSVARGTGEQYF; cdr3_nt: TGCAGCGTTGCGCGGGGGACGGGCGAGCAGTACTTC
v_call: TRBV12-3/TRBV12-4; clone_size: .; d_call: TRBD1; cdr3_length: 13; j_call: TRBJ2-5; cdr3_aa: CASTSGQQETQYF; cdr3_nt: TGTGCCAGCACCTCGGGACAGCAAGAGACCCAGTACTTC